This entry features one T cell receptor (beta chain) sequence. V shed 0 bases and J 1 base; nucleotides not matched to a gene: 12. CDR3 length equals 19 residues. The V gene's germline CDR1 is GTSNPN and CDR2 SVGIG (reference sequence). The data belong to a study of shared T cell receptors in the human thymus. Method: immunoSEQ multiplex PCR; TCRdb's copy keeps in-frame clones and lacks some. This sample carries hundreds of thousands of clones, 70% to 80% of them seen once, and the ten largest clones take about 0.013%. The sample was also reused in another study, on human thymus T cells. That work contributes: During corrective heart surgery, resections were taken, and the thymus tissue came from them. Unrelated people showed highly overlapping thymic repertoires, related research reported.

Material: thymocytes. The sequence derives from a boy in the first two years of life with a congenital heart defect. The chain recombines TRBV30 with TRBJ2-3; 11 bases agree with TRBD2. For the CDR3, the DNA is TGTGCCTGGAGTGTACACGGGGAACTAGCGGGAGTGGGCACAGATACGCAGTATTTT. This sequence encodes CAWSVHGELAGVGTDTQYF.